This T cell receptor (beta chain) was recovered during a study of blood T cell repertoires in COVID-19. Study details: The study drew acute and convalescent COVID-19 samples from the United States, Italy and Spain. T cells, B-cell-depleted T cells, or PBMCs supplied cDNA or gDNA.

Germline lookup yields CDR1 SGHKS and CDR2 YYEKEE (reference sequence). This CDR3 has 12 residues. The ends lost 5 bases at V and 5 bases at J; junction bases unmatched: 1. Authors' methods: Quantification of nucleated cells was approximated via reference gene primer amplification. Profiled with immunoSEQ multiplex PCR; TCRdb holds only in-frame clones, not every one. V and J calls and clone size come straight from that table; D and trimming were deduced from the DNA. The table has under 95,000 clones, around 88% seen once. Sequencing was carried out using peripheral blood. This chain uses TRBV5-5 with TRBJ2-5; TRBD2 matches at 9 bases. This clonotype originated in a woman at least 80 years old with acute or convalescent COVID-19. CDR3 sequence: CASSLAGETQYF. CDR3 nucleotide sequence: TGTGCCAGCAGTCTAGCGGGGGAGACCCAGTACTTC.